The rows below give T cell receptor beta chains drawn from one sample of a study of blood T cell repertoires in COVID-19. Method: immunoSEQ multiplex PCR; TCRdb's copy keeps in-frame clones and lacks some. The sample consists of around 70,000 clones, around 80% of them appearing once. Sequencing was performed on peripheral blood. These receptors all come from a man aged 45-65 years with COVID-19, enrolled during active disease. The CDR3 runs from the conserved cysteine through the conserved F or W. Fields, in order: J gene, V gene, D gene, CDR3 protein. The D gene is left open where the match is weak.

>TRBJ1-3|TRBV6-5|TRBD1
CASSPLDRSGNTIYF
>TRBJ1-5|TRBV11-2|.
CASSERPGGSYSNQPQHF
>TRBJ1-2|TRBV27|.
CASSFFGNYGYTF
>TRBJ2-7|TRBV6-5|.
CASSTGIGYEQYF
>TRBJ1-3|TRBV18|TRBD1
CASTTGDAGHNF
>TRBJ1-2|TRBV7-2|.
CASSPLTYGYTF
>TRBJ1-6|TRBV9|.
CASSPNEISNSPLHF
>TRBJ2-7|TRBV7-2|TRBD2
CASSLALMWGGRYEQYF
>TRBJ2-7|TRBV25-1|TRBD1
CAVSGSGTGGEQYF
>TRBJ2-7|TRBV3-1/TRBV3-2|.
CASSRTAEGEQYF
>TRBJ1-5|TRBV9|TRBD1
CASSSGTGARDQPQHF
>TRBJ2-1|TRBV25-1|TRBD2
CASSYLAGGIDEQFF
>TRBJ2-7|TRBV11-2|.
CASSLDRWASYEQYF
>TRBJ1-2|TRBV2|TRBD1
CASRPTGVVEGYTF
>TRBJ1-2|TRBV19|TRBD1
CASSIYSGTGVYGYTF
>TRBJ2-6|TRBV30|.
CAWRGRHSGANVLTF
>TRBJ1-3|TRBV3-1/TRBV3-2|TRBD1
CASSQDLDRGTGNTIYF
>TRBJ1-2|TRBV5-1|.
CASSLRGNYGYTF
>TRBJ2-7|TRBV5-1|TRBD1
CASSLGQGISYEQYF
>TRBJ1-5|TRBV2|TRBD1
CASSKAGQGDQPQHF
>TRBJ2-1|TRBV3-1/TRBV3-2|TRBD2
CASSQGLAGNEQFF
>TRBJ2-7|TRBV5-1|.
CASSPAQGLGEQYF
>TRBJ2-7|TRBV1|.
CTSSRVRLAGVCYEQYF
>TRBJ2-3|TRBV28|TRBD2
CASSFSGAGEADTQYF
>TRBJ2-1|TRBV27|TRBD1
CASSSPGQGSGSYNEQFF
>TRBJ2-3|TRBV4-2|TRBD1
CASRDRASTDTQYF
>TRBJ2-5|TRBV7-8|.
CASSSWRSRAGETQYF
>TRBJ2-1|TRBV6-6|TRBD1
CASSTREGAKQFF
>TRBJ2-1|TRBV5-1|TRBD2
CASSLTSGRGNEQFF
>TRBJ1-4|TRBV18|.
CASSPQGSNEKLFF
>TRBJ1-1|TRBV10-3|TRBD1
CAISESGRTGSMNTEAFF
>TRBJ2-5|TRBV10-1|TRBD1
CASSDRQGQETQYF
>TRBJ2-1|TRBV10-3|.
CAIRTGSGEQFF
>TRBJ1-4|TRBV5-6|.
CASSLQGNEKLFF
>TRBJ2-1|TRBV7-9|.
CASSFQNEQFF
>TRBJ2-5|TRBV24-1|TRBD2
CATSEGGTPGTQYF
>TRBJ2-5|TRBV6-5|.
CASSYSGGTQGYF
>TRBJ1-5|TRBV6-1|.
CASSESFPGGGSNQPQHF
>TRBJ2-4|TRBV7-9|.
CASSLEGRRGKNIQYF
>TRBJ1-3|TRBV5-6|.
CASRKGGRLSSGNTIYF
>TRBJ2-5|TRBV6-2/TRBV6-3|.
CASSNRVETQYF
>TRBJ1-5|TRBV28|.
CASSLGHQPQHF
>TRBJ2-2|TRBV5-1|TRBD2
CASTLSGTSGTGELFF
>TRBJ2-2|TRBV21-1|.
CASPTTLNTGELFF
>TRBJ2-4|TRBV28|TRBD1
CASRLTGENIQYF
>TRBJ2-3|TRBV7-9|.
CASSSGTRAADTQYF